These 6 T cell receptor beta chains were sequenced from one sample in a study of blood T cells in healthy people across ages. The second PCR ran roughly 6 to 11 cycles with a sample-barcoded 5' primer and J-beta primers. TCRdb reprocessed the 5' RACE reads with MiXCR, giving one entry per CDR3 protein. The sample contains approximately 900,000 distinct CDR3 sequences, around 46% of which appear only once. Sequenced input: blood. These receptors originate from a man aged 30 to 45 in good health.

This clonotype turned up a few times. The CDR3 protein is CASSKRQGLDTQYF. In DNA form, the CDR3 reads TGTGCCAGCAGTAAACGACAGGGTTTGGATACGCAGTATTTT. The chain recombines TRBV27 with TRBJ2-3, with 7 bases lining up with TRBD1. Germline V CDR1 and CDR2: MNHEY, SMNVEV (reference sequence). The CDR3 extends over 14 amino acids. J lost 6 bases, V lost 5 bases, and 8 bases had no gene match.

About this clonotype: At one end the junction does not follow the germline gene, possibly because of a read error. V usage is TRBV20-1 and J usage is TRBJ2-4, with TRBD1 as a possible D gene (6 bases). The length of the CDR3 is 15 residues. Germline assignment: CDR1 DFQATT and CDR2 SNEGSKA (reference sequence). CDR3 sequence reads: CSASPQDRLKNIRYF. In nucleotides, the CDR3 is TGCAGTGCTAGTCCACAAGACAGGCTCAAAAACATTCGGTACTTC.

This clonotype was seen a few times. V gene TRBV6-5 combines with J gene TRBJ2-5, with D perhaps TRBD1 (6 bases). V was pared by 10 bases and J by 5 bases, with 11 bases between. Germline-derived CDR1 and CDR2 are MNHEY and SVGAGI. The CDR3 runs to 11 residues. CDR3 sequence: CAISTGETQYF. CDR3 DNA sequence: TGTGCCATTTCTACAGGGGAGACCCAGTACTTC.

In this sample, this clonotype turned up a few times. This chain links TRBV20-1 with TRBJ2-7; 12 bases match TRBD2. The germline CDR1 and CDR2 sequences are DFQATT and SNEGSKA (reference sequence). V shed 6 bases, J shed 2 bases, and the junction held 5 bases outside the gene matches. The CDR3 is made up of 14 amino acids. CDR3 in DNA: TGCAGTGCCAAAGGACTAGCGGGGACCTACGAGCAGTACTTC. Translation gives CSAKGLAGTYEQYF.

The chain joins TRBV21-1 to TRBJ2-2; no check of the table's D call, TRBD2, against the DNA was made. TRBV21-1 is a pseudogene segment. The CDR3 is made up of 20 amino acids. For the CDR3, the DNA is TGTGCCAGCAGCAAACTAGGCACTAGCGGGGGGGGGCCGAACACCGGGGAGCTGTTTTTT. Its protein product is CASSKLGTSGGGPNTGELFF.

Note on this clonotype: At one end the junction does not follow the germline gene, possibly because of a read error. This chain uses TRBV7-7 with TRBJ1-6, with 9 bases aligning to TRBD1. The CDR3 extends over 14 amino acids. Germline V CDR1 and CDR2: SSHAT, FNYEAQ (reference sequence). CDR3 DNA sequence: TGTGCTAGCAGCTTGGACAGGGGCACTTCACCCCTCCACTTT. This translates into CASSLDRGTSPLHF.